The clone carrying this TCR beta chain was recorded many times. What it binds is unknown. These data come from a study of metastatic and nonmetastatic thyroid tumors. Turning to the study itself: Repertoire comparison spanned blood and tumor or nodule tissue of malignant and benign thyroid patients.

In the original processing: The study took CDR3 differences across clinicopathological groups and made a distant-metastasis classifier for papillary thyroid cancer from them. TCRdb redid the clone calls on the PCR reads using MiXCR. The V and J calls come from TCRdb's annotation, not from the publication. Among 30,000 to 45,000 clones listed, around 20% were seen once. All patients were untreated before thyroid surgery. Whole-study results and caveats: The study reportedly found significantly higher TCR beta diversity in malignant thyroid tumors than benign nodules, in blood and tumor.

The sequencing sample was made of blood. The receptor comes from a female donor with papillary thyroid cancer or a benign thyroid nodule (not recorded which). Some clones in this sample may be carry-over from other donors' samples.

The CDR3 loop reads CASSEGESNEQFF. Written as DNA, the CDR3 is TGTGCCAGCAGCGAGGGGGAGAGCAATGAGCAGTTCTTC. The chain recombines TRBV6-1 with TRBJ2-1; perhaps TRBD1 as D (6 bases). The length of the CDR3 is 13 residues. Germline V gives CDR1 MNHNS, CDR2 SASEGT. V was shortened by 6 bases and J by 6 bases, with 12 bases between the two germline ends.